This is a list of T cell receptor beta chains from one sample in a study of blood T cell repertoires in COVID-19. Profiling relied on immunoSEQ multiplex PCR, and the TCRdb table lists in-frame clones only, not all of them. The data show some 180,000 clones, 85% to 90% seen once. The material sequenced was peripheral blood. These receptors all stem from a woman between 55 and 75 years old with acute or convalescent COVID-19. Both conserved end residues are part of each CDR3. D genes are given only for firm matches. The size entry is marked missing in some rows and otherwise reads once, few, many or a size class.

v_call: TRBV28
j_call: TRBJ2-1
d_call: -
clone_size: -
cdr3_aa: CASSLLSASSYNEQFF
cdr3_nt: TGTGCCAGCAGTTTATTGAGTGCAAGCTCCTACAATGAGCAGTTCTTC

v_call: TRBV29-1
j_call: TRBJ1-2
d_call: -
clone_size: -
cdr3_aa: CSVDLGLGEGVGYTF
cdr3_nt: TGCAGCGTTGATTTAGGTTTGGGGGAGGGGGTAGGCTACACCTTC

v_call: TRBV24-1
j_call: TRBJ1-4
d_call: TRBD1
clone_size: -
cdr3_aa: CATSDPRQGANEKLFF
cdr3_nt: TGTGCCACCAGTGATCCCCGACAGGGAGCAAATGAAAAACTGTTTTTT

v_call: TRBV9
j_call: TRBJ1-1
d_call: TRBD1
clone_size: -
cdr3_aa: CASSVADRAGPGTEAFF
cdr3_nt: TGTGCCAGCAGCGTAGCAGACAGGGCCGGTCCGGGCACTGAAGCTTTCTTT

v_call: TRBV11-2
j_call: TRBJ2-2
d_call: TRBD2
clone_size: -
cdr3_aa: CASSSLAGTNTGELFF
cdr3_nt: TGTGCCAGCAGCTCTTTAGCGGGGACGAACACCGGGGAGCTGTTTTTT

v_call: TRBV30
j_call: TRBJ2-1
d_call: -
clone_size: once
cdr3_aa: CAWRRASNEQFF
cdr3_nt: TGTGCCTGGAGGAGGGCCTCCAATGAGCAGTTCTTC

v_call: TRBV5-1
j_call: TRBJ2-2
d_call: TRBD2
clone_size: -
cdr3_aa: CASSLWREIGGELFF
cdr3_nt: TGCGCCAGCAGCTTGTGGCGGGAGATCGGCGGGGAGCTGTTTTTT

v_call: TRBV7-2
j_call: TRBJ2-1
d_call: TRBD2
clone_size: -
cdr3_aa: CASSRSPAGGTYNEQFF
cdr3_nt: TGTGCCAGCAGCCGCAGCCCAGCGGGAGGGACGTACAATGAGCAGTTCTTC

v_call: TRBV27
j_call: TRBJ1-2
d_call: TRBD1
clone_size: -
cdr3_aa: CASSSQGSGYTF
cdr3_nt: TGTGCCAGCAGTTCACAGGGGTCTGGCTACACCTTC

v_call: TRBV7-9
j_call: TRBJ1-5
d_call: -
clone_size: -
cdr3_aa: CASSLARQPQHF
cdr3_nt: TGTGCCAGCAGCTTAGCGAGGCAGCCCCAGCATTTT

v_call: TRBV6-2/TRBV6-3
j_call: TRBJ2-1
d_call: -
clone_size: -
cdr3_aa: CASSNQPGTRQFF
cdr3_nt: TGTGCCAGCAGCAACCAACCCGGGACTCGGCAGTTCTTC

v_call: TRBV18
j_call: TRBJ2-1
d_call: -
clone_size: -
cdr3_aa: CASSPPFNEQFF
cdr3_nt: TGTGCCAGCTCACCTCCCTTCAATGAGCAGTTCTTC

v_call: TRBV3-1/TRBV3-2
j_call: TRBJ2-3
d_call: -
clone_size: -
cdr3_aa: CASSMLARRGGTDTQYF
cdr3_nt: TGTGCCAGCAGCATGCTAGCGCGGAGAGGTGGCACAGATACGCAGTATTTT

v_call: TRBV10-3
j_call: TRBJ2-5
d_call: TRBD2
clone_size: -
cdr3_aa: CAISPAGVETQYF
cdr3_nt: TGTGCCATCAGCCCAGCGGGAGTTGAGACCCAGTACTTC

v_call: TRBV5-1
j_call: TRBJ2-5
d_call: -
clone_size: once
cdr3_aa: CASSPPGGETQYF
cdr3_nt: TGCGCCAGCAGCCCGCCGGGTGGGGAGACCCAGTACTTC

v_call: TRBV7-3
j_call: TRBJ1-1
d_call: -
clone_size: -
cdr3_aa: CASSPAGTGVEAFF
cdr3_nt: TGTGCCAGCAGTCCGGCGGGGACGGGGGTTGAAGCTTTCTTT

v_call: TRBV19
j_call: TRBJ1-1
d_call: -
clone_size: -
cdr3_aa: CATRHNTEAFF
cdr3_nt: TGTGCCACCAGACATAACACTGAAGCTTTCTTT

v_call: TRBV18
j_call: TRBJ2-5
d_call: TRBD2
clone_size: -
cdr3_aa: CASSLGGRAQETQYF
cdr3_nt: TGTGCCAGCTCACTGGGCGGGAGGGCACAAGAGACCCAGTACTTC

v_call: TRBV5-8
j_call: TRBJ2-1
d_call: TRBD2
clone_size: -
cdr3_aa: CASSPRRGAGVLSYNEQFF
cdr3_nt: TGTGCCAGCAGTCCGAGGCGGGGAGCGGGAGTCCTCTCCTACAATGAGCAGTTCTTC

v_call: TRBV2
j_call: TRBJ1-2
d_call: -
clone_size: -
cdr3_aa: CASSPQATYGYTF
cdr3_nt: TGTGCCAGCAGTCCACAGGCCACCTATGGCTACACCTTC